This T cell receptor beta chain was observed in a study of cytomegalovirus exposure and HLA in healthy donors. Use of 60 Vbeta and 13 Jbeta primers characterized the PCR. Clones were read by immunoSEQ multiplex PCR, and TCRdb kept only the in-frame ones, dropping some. The sample lists about 200,000 clones; more than 75% were seen once. Trimming cost V 2 bases and J 1 base, with 12 bases left between them. The germline V gene has CDR1 SGHRS and CDR2 YFSETQ. The CDR3 extends over 15 amino acids. This sequence was found in a woman aged 40 to 50 in good health and CMV-seronegative. The material sequenced was PBMCs. V gene TRBV5-1 combines with J gene TRBJ1-1, with unresolved D. The CDR3 nucleotides read TGCGCCAGCAGCTTCCGCCCGGCGGGGAACACTGAAGCTTTCTTT. This gives the protein CASSFRPAGNTEAFF.